These 20 T cell receptor beta chains were all obtained from the same sample, sequenced in a study of Graves' ophthalmopathy and Graves' hyperthyroidism. The sequenced template was RNA, covering the TCR beta CDR3 region. HTBI-primed RT-PCR formed the first round, and a multiplex PCR formed the second. TCRdb passed the multiplex PCR reads through MiXCR, listing each CDR3 protein once. The sample has roughly 420,000 distinct CDR3 sequences, around 20% seen once. Sequenced material: peripheral blood. These receptors all come from a young woman with stable Graves' hyperthyroidism.

In this sample, this clonotype turned up once. The chain links TRBV11-1 to TRBJ2-7; D possibly matches TRBD1 or TRBD2 (5 bases each). Germline V CDR1 and CDR2: SGHAT, FQDESV (reference sequence). This CDR3 has 16 residues. V was trimmed by 5 bases and J by 2 bases, leaving 19 bases between them. CDR3 amino acids: CASSPSSLGTTYEQYF. CDR3 bases: TGTGCCAGCAGCCCATCCTCTCTGGGGACCACCTACGAGCAGTACTTC.

As concerns this clonotype: Compared with germline, one end of the junction differs, possibly owing to a read error. V and J are TRBV29-1 and TRBJ1-2; D gene unclear. This CDR3 is built from 10 residues. Germline assignment: CDR1 SQVTM and CDR2 ANQGSEA. The CDR3: CIVEHYGYTF. CDR3 DNA: TGCATCGTTGAGCATTATGGCTACACCTTC.

This clonotype was recorded many times. J is TRBJ1-6 and V is TRBV10-3; the D gene is possibly TRBD1 (5 bases). Germline lookup yields CDR1 ENHRY and CDR2 SYGVKD. The CDR3 sequence is 16 residues long. V shed 0 bases and J shed 4 bases, with 10 bases lying between them. The DNA of the CDR3 is TGTGCCATCAGTGAGTCCCCAGGGAAGTATAATTCACCCCTCCACTTT. Encoded protein: CAISESPGKYNSPLHF.

At least ten counts were recorded for this clonotype. V gene TRBV20-1 combines with J gene TRBJ1-2, with D unclear. The V gene lost 5 bases and the J gene lost 3 bases, with 19 bases spanning the gap. There are 15 residues in the CDR3. Germline V gives CDR1 DFQATT, CDR2 SNEGSKA (reference sequence). The CDR3 is CSAAPDRERDYGYTF. CDR3 in DNA: TGCAGTGCTGCCCCAGATCGGGAGCGGGACTATGGCTACACCTTC.

The sample holds many counts of this clonotype. This chain links TRBV15 with TRBJ2-7; TRBD2 is a possible D gene (6 bases). V gave up 0 bases and J gave up 2 bases, with 14 bases separating them. Per the germline V gene, CDR1 is LNHNV and CDR2 is YYDKDF (reference sequence). The CDR3 extends over 16 amino acids. Here the CDR3 reads CATSRDHGDSAYEQYF. DNA of the CDR3: TGTGCCACCAGCAGAGATCATGGGGACTCCGCCTACGAGCAGTACTTC.

V and J are TRBV6-2 or TRBV6-3 and TRBJ1-2, with D perhaps TRBD1 (6 bases). CDR1 and CDR2 from the germline V gene are MNHEY and SVGEGT. CDR3 length: 15 residues. V lost 4 bases to trimming and J lost 2 bases, with 14 bases between them. The CDR3 coding sequence is TGTGCCAGCAGTTCCGCCAGGGGCTTAAACTATGGCTACACCTTC. This translates into CASSSARGLNYGYTF.

This clonotype was seen repeatedly, ten times or more. The chain joins TRBV15 to TRBJ2-7, with D hard to call. V lost 0 bases to trimming and J lost 6 bases, with 9 bases between them. CDR1 is LNHNV and CDR2 is YYDKDF in the germline V gene (reference sequence). The CDR3 has 13 residues. The CDR3 region is CATSRDAGGEQYF. The CDR3 bases are TGTGCCACCAGCAGAGATGCAGGCGGCGAGCAGTACTTC.

This clonotype came up many times. CDR3 in amino acids: CASRPGGGGRSGNTIYF. DNA of the CDR3: TGTGCCAGCAGGCCCGGAGGGGGAGGCCGCTCTGGAAACACCATATATTTT. The rearrangement links TRBV28 to TRBJ1-3, with D possibly TRBD1 on 6 matching bases. The germline gives CDR1 MDHEN, CDR2 SYDVKM. Trimming cost V 6 bases and J 0 bases, with 18 bases left between them. This CDR3 is 17 amino acids long.

V gene TRBV29-1 combines with J gene TRBJ2-2; TRBD2 matches at 8 bases. Germline loops: CDR1 SQVTM, CDR2 ANQGSEA. The length of the CDR3 is 14 residues. V shed 7 bases and J 0 bases; nucleotides not matched to a gene: 4. Written as DNA, the CDR3 is TGCAGCGCGGGGGGGGCCACGAACACCGGGGAGCTGTTTTTT. Translated, it gives CSAGGATNTGELFF.

This clonotype was seen a few times. This chain joins TRBV7-3 and TRBJ2-5; tentatively, D is TRBD2 (6 bases). CDR1 is SGHTA, CDR2 FQGTGA, per germline. The CDR3 has 15 amino acids. The V and J ends lost 4 bases and 5 bases respectively, with 17 bases between them. CDR3 sequence reads: CASSSLGGGGETQYF. The CDR3 bases are TGTGCCAGCAGCTCCCTGGGGGGAGGAGGGGAGACCCAGTACTTC.

The chain employs TRBV20-1 and TRBJ2-7; TRBD1 matches 8 bases. Germline V gene lookup returns CDR1 DFQATT and CDR2 SNEGSKA (reference sequence). The junction had 5 bases not matched to a gene; V was cut back by 1 base and J by 0 bases. This CDR3 has 15 amino acids. The CDR3 DNA sequence: TGCAGTGCTAGAGGGCAGGGGGCCTACTCCTACGAGCAGTACTTC. Amino acids: CSARGQGAYSYEQYF.

This clonotype was found many times. This chain links TRBV25-1 with TRBJ2-7; D possibly uses TRBD1 or TRBD2 (5 bases each). The CDR3 runs 14 residues. Trimming shortened V by 3 bases and J by 2 bases, and 11 bases separated the two germline ends. The germline V gene has CDR1 MGHDK and CDR2 SYGVNS. CDR3 amino acids: CASSDGGSAYEQYF. The CDR3 DNA reads as TGTGCCAGCAGTGATGGGGGAAGTGCCTACGAGCAGTACTTC.

This clonotype came up many times. This sequence joins TRBV7-2 and TRBJ2-5; the D is unclear. Germline lookup yields CDR1 SGHTA and CDR2 FQGNSA. CDR3 length equals 13 residues. Trimming removed 2 bases from V and 3 bases from J, with 7 bases in between. The CDR3 DNA reads TGTGCCAGCAGCTTATTTGAGGAAGAGACCCAGTACTTC. Its translation is CASSLFEEETQYF. Full variable domain (outside the CDR3, taken from reference TRBV7-2 and TRBJ2-5): GAGVSQSPSNKVTEKGKDVELRCDPISGHTALYWYRQSLGQGLEFLIYFQGNSAPDKSGLPSDRFSAERTGGSVSTLTIQRTQQEDSAVYLCASSLFEEETQYFGPGTRLLVL.

This rearrangement joins TRBV12-3 or TRBV12-4 to TRBJ1-1; D unclear. The CDR3 sequence is 13 residues long. With 7 bases removed from V and 5 bases from J, the gap between germline ends came to 14 bases. For the CDR3, the DNA is TGTGCCAGCATCCTGGGGATAGGGACTGAAGCTTTCTTT. Encoded protein: CASILGIGTEAFF.

This clonotype was counted ten times or more. The CDR3 does not end in the conserved phenylalanine or tryptophan, so this is likely a read error. It is unclear where the CDR3 begins or ends on the DNA, so no DNA is shown, and the CDR3 is as TCRdb lists it. V and J are TRBV6-2 or TRBV6-3 and TRBJ2-7; TRBD1 is taken as the D call from the table, unchecked against the DNA. The CDR3 spans 12 amino acids, including both terminal residues. Germline V gives CDR1 MNHEY, CDR2 SVGEGT. The chain's CDR3 is CASSPEGDRREY.

This clonotype was found many times. This sequence joins TRBV6-1 and TRBJ1-2; D gene unclear. Germline values: CDR1 MNHNS, CDR2 SASEGT. V lost 3 bases and J 0 bases, leaving 11 bases between the germline ends. The CDR3 sequence is 15 residues long. The CDR3 sequence: CASSETTEPNYGYTF. The CDR3 nucleotides read TGTGCCAGCAGTGAGACGACGGAGCCTAACTATGGCTACACCTTC.

Many counts were recorded for this clonotype. The rearrangement uses TRBV15 and TRBJ2-5, with 9 bases fitting TRBD2. CDR1 and CDR2 from the germline V gene are LNHNV and YYDKDF (reference sequence). CDR3 size: 17 residues. V shed 0 bases, J shed 4 bases, and the junction held 9 bases outside the gene matches. The CDR3 spells CATSRDLASGVGETQYF. The CDR3 DNA follows: TGTGCCACCAGCAGAGATCTCGCTAGCGGGGTGGGAGAGACCCAGTACTTC.

This clonotype was detected ten times or more. The chain couples TRBV6-1 to TRBJ2-7; 9 nucleotides match TRBD1. The V gene end was trimmed by 5 bases and the J gene end by 3 bases; junction bases not matched to a gene: 5. From germline, CDR1 is MNHNS and CDR2 SASEGT. The CDR3 has 14 residues. CDR3 sequence reads: CASSKDRGDYEQYF. In DNA, the CDR3 is TGTGCCAGCAGTAAGGACAGGGGAGACTACGAGCAGTACTTC.

This chain connects TRBV7-3 to TRBJ2-2; possibly TRBD1 for D (5 bases). Trimming took off 2 bases at V and 0 bases at J, with 10 bases between the two ends. The CDR3 runs 16 residues. Looked up from germline, CDR1 is SGHTA and CDR2 is FQGTGA. CDR3 region: CASSLLTVANTGELFF. DNA for the CDR3: TGTGCCAGCAGCTTACTGACAGTCGCGAACACCGGGGAGCTGTTTTTT.

This clonotype has ten or more counts. The chain is built from TRBV6-2 or TRBV6-3 and TRBJ1-5, with D possibly TRBD1 on 5 matching bases. CDR3 length: 12 residues. Trimming removed 8 bases from V and 3 bases from J, with 8 bases in between. Per the germline V gene, CDR1 is MNHEY and CDR2 is SVGEGT. CDR3 loop: CASQGPNQPQHF. The CDR3 DNA reads TGTGCCAGCCAGGGACCCAATCAGCCCCAGCATTTT.